This TCR beta chain came from a study of T cells in Graves' hyperthyroidism and ophthalmopathy. Regions amplified from RNA transcripts were the TCR beta CDR3 regions. With the HTBI primer set, the TCR CDR3 went through a first round of RT-PCR. From the multiplex PCR reads, TCRdb called clonotypes with MiXCR, one entry per CDR3 protein. The data show a few hundred thousand distinct CDR3 sequences, with roughly 13% seen just once and 4% to 6.5% held by the top ten. Germline CDR1 is MGHRA and CDR2 is YSYEKL. V shed 3 bases and J 11 bases; nucleotides not matched to a gene: 4. The CDR3 length is 13 residues. This clonotype was seen ten or more times.

This clonotype originated in a woman aged 18-29 years with Graves' hyperthyroidism. The sample taken for sequencing was blood. The chain carries TRBV4-1 and TRBJ2-1; 10 nucleotides match TRBD1. DNA of the CDR3: TGCGCCAGCAGCCAGAGGGACAGGGGAAAGCAGTTCTTC. Translated, it gives CASSQRDRGKQFF.